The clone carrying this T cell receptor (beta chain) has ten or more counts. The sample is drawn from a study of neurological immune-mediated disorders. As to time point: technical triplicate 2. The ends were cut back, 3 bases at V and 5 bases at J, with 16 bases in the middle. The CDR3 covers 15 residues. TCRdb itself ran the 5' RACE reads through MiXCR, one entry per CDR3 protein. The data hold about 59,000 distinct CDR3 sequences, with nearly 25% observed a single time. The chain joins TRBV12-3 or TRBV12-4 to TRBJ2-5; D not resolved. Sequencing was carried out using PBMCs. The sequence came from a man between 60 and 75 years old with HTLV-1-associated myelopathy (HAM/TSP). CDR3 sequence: CASSFAVREVETQYF. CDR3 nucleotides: TGTGCCAGCAGTTTCGCCGTAAGGGAAGTGGAGACCCAGTACTTC.